These 5 T cell receptor beta chains came from one sample sequenced in a study of cytomegalovirus exposure and HLA in healthy donors. The PCR made use of 60 Vbeta and 13 Jbeta primers. Assay: immunoSEQ multiplex PCR; the TCRdb copy retains only in-frame clones and omits some. The sample shows nearly 100,000 clones, approximately 76% of them seen only once. Sample: PBMCs. These receptors originate from a woman aged 55-69 years in good health and CMV-seropositive.

The rearrangement joins TRBV28 to TRBJ2-3; 12 nucleotides line up with TRBD1. CDR3 length equals 17 residues. Trimming cost V 1 base and J 1 base; bases outside gene matches: 3. Germline V gives CDR1 MDHEN, CDR2 SYDVKM. The CDR3 protein is CASSLYGTGGGTDTQYF. In DNA form, the CDR3 reads TGTGCCAGCAGTTTATACGGGACAGGGGGCGGCACAGATACGCAGTATTTT.

The chain is built from TRBV5-5 and TRBJ2-7; 7 bases are shared with TRBD1. J gave up 2 bases and V 2 bases, and 7 bases lay outside the gene matches. There are 15 residues in the CDR3. Germline V lookup: CDR1 SGHKS, CDR2 YYEKEE (reference sequence). This chain's CDR3 is CASSFTPQGAYEQYF. The CDR3 bases are TGTGCCAGCAGCTTTACACCCCAGGGGGCCTACGAGCAGTACTTC.

On this clone itself: In the same sample, other DNA sequences code for this CDR3. The chain combines TRBV9 with TRBJ2-1; 7 bases map to TRBD1. V was pared by 7 bases and J by 4 bases, with 5 bases of the junction left unmatched. Germline V gene data show CDR1 as SGDLS and CDR2 as YYNGEE. The CDR3 is 13 amino acids. This CDR3 reads CASSGTAYNEQFF. The CDR3 DNA reads TGTGCCAGCTCCGGGACAGCTTACAATGAGCAGTTCTTC.

This chain uses TRBV5-1 with TRBJ2-1; D might be TRBD1 (5 bases). Germline V gene sequence: CDR1 SGHRS, CDR2 YFSETQ. The CDR3 length is 14 residues. V lost 1 base and J 4 bases, leaving 9 bases between the germline ends. The CDR3 bases are TGCGCCAGCAGCTTGATAGCAGGGTACAATGAGCAGTTCTTC. Protein sequence: CASSLIAGYNEQFF.

The chain joins TRBV19 to TRBJ2-7; TRBD2 agrees at 9 bases. Per the germline V gene, CDR1 is LNHDA and CDR2 is SQIVND (reference sequence). J lost 4 bases, V lost 1 base, and 5 bases had no gene match. The CDR3 runs to 15 residues. The CDR3 spells CASSIGLAGPYEQYF. The CDR3 DNA follows: TGTGCCAGTAGTATAGGGCTAGCGGGACCGTACGAGCAGTACTTC.